This is a list of T cell receptor beta chains from one sample in a study of shared clonotypes between healthy human individuals. The repertoire was sequenced with immunoSEQ multiplex PCR; TCRdb's copy has only in-frame clones and lacks some. The sample consists of 900,000 to 1,200,000 clones, 75% to 80% of them appearing once. Sequences were obtained from memory CD4+ T cells from PBMCs. The receptor source for this set is a man aged 18 to 29 in good health. Some clones in this sample may be carry-over from other donors' samples. Both conserved end residues are part of each CDR3. Fields, in order: V gene, J gene, D gene, clone size, CDR3 DNA, CDR3 protein. D genes are given only for firm matches. Clone size, where shown, is once, few, many, or a class for clones that have expanded.

V gene: TRBV4-2; J gene: TRBJ2-7; D gene: TRBD2; clone size: few; CDR3 DNA: TGTGCCAGCAGCCAACTGGGCGGGGGAGCCTACGAGCAGTACTTC; CDR3 protein: CASSQLGGGAYEQYF
V gene: TRBV15; J gene: TRBJ1-2; D gene: TRBD1; clone size: once; CDR3 DNA: TGTGCCACCAGCAGGGGACAGGCTCGGGCAGGCTACACCTTC; CDR3 protein: CATSRGQARAGYTF
V gene: TRBV5-1; J gene: TRBJ2-4; D gene: -; clone size: many; CDR3 DNA: TGCGCCAGCAGCCCTGATTATCAACTAGCCAAAAACATTCAGTACTTC; CDR3 protein: CASSPDYQLAKNIQYF
V gene: TRBV5-4; J gene: TRBJ2-3; D gene: TRBD2; clone size: once; CDR3 DNA: TGTGCCAGCAGCAAGGGACTAGCGGGAGCTACAGATACGCAGTATTTT; CDR3 protein: CASSKGLAGATDTQYF
V gene: TRBV27; J gene: TRBJ1-1; D gene: -; clone size: -; CDR3 DNA: TGTGCCAGCAGAGGAGGGAGGCTAAACACTGAAGCTTTCTTT; CDR3 protein: CASRGGRLNTEAFF
V gene: TRBV27; J gene: TRBJ2-3; D gene: -; clone size: -; CDR3 DNA: TGTGCCAGCAGGACGGGGTCCACTACGCAGTATTTT; CDR3 protein: CASRTGSTTQYF
V gene: TRBV6-1; J gene: TRBJ1-1; D gene: -; clone size: -; CDR3 DNA: TGTGCCAGCAGTCCCCTCGGGGGGGAAGCTTTCTTT; CDR3 protein: CASSPLGGEAFF
V gene: TRBV10-3; J gene: TRBJ1-5; D gene: -; clone size: few; CDR3 DNA: TGTGCCTCCCGGGGCAGGGCGGATCAGCCCCAGCATTTT; CDR3 protein: CASRGRADQPQHF
V gene: TRBV4-1; J gene: TRBJ2-5; D gene: -; clone size: -; CDR3 DNA: TGCGCCAGCAGCCAAAGGACCAACAGACACCTGTACCAAGAGACCCAGTACTTC; CDR3 protein: CASSQRTNRHLYQETQYF
V gene: TRBV4-1; J gene: TRBJ2-1; D gene: -; clone size: -; CDR3 DNA: TGCGCCAGCAGCCAAGTCGGAACAGGGACGCTGGATGAGCAGTTCTTC; CDR3 protein: CASSQVGTGTLDEQFF
V gene: TRBV7-8; J gene: TRBJ2-1; D gene: TRBD2; clone size: -; CDR3 DNA: TGTGCCAGCAGCGAACCGGGACTAGCGGGAGGGCCTTCCTACAATGAGCAGTTCTTC; CDR3 protein: CASSEPGLAGGPSYNEQFF
V gene: TRBV6-1; J gene: TRBJ1-5; D gene: -; clone size: -; CDR3 DNA: TGTGCCAGCAGTGAACGTAAGGTCAATCAGCCCCAGCATTTT; CDR3 protein: CASSERKVNQPQHF
V gene: TRBV25-1; J gene: TRBJ2-7; D gene: -; clone size: -; CDR3 DNA: TGTGCCAGCAGTCAAGGGGCTCTCTCCTACGAGCAGTACTTC; CDR3 protein: CASSQGALSYEQYF
V gene: TRBV21-1; J gene: TRBJ2-5; D gene: -; clone size: -; CDR3 DNA: TGTGCCAGCAGCAAAGTAGTCCGACAGGGCCAAGAGACCCAGTACTTC; CDR3 protein: CASSKVVRQGQETQYF
V gene: TRBV25-1; J gene: TRBJ1-2; D gene: TRBD1; clone size: -; CDR3 DNA: TGTGCCAGCAGTTCCGCCGGGACAGCCTACACCTTC; CDR3 protein: CASSSAGTAYTF
V gene: TRBV5-1; J gene: TRBJ2-7; D gene: TRBD1; clone size: -; CDR3 DNA: TGCGCCAGCAGCTCCGGGACAGCGGCCTCCTACGAGCAGTACTTC; CDR3 protein: CASSSGTAASYEQYF
V gene: TRBV11-2; J gene: TRBJ1-1; D gene: -; clone size: few; CDR3 DNA: TGTGCCAGCAGCTTCGAGGGGAAAGGAGAAACTTTCTTT; CDR3 protein: CASSFEGKGETFF
V gene: TRBV28; J gene: TRBJ2-5; D gene: TRBD2; clone size: -; CDR3 DNA: TGTGCCAGCAGTCGGGTCCGAGGGAGGGGCTGGGAGACCCAGTACTTC; CDR3 protein: CASSRVRGRGWETQYF
V gene: TRBV2; J gene: TRBJ1-5; D gene: TRBD1; clone size: -; CDR3 DNA: TGTGCCAGCGAACAGGGGGGCAATCAGCCCCAGCATTTT; CDR3 protein: CASEQGGNQPQHF
V gene: TRBV6-1; J gene: TRBJ2-7; D gene: -; clone size: -; CDR3 DNA: TGTGCCAGCAGGGGGGGACCCTACGAGCAGTACTTC; CDR3 protein: CASRGGPYEQYF
V gene: TRBV9; J gene: TRBJ2-3; D gene: TRBD1; clone size: -; CDR3 DNA: TGTGCCAGCAGCGTAGGGACAGGTTATTACACAGATACGCAGTATTTT; CDR3 protein: CASSVGTGYYTDTQYF
V gene: TRBV7-9; J gene: TRBJ2-3; D gene: TRBD2; clone size: -; CDR3 DNA: TGTGCCAGCAGCCCCGGTTCTAGCGGGAGCACAGATACGCAGTATTTT; CDR3 protein: CASSPGSSGSTDTQYF
V gene: TRBV4-2; J gene: TRBJ2-7; D gene: -; clone size: -; CDR3 DNA: TGTGCCAGCAGCCACCCTGACGACTACGAGCAGTACTTC; CDR3 protein: CASSHPDDYEQYF
V gene: TRBV18; J gene: TRBJ2-2; D gene: -; clone size: -; CDR3 DNA: TGTGCCAGCTCACCAACATTAATAACTAACCCGGGCACCGGGGAGCTGTTTTTT; CDR3 protein: CASSPTLITNPGTGELFF
V gene: TRBV4-1; J gene: TRBJ2-4; D gene: -; clone size: many; CDR3 DNA: TGCGCCAGCAGCCAAGATCGGGTTCCAGGGTGGAACATTCAGTACTTC; CDR3 protein: CASSQDRVPGWNIQYF
V gene: TRBV6-6; J gene: TRBJ2-1; D gene: -; clone size: -; CDR3 DNA: TGTGCCAGCAGCACAGGGATTGAGCAGTTCTTC; CDR3 protein: CASSTGIEQFF
V gene: TRBV28; J gene: TRBJ1-1; D gene: TRBD1; clone size: -; CDR3 DNA: TGTGCCAGCAGTCCCCATCAGGGGGCGGCTGAAGCTTTCTTT; CDR3 protein: CASSPHQGAAEAFF
V gene: TRBV28; J gene: TRBJ1-5; D gene: -; clone size: once; CDR3 DNA: TGTGCCAGCAGTTTGGAGCTAGGAGATCAGCCCCAGCATTTT; CDR3 protein: CASSLELGDQPQHF
V gene: TRBV7-9; J gene: TRBJ2-5; D gene: -; clone size: few; CDR3 DNA: TGTGCCAGCAGCTTTTCCCTCGACCCCGGAGAGACCCAGTACTTC; CDR3 protein: CASSFSLDPGETQYF
V gene: TRBV18; J gene: TRBJ2-7; D gene: TRBD2; clone size: -; CDR3 DNA: TGTGCCAGCTCACCGGGACTAGCGCCTGTCCTGAAATCCTACGAGCAGTACTTC; CDR3 protein: CASSPGLAPVLKSYEQYF
V gene: TRBV5-5; J gene: TRBJ1-2; D gene: -; clone size: once; CDR3 DNA: TGTGCCAGCAGCTCGACAGGACTGTTCTATGGCTACACCTTC; CDR3 protein: CASSSTGLFYGYTF
V gene: TRBV7-8; J gene: TRBJ2-2; D gene: TRBD2; clone size: many; CDR3 DNA: TGTGCCAGCAGCTTACGCGGGAGAGAAACCGGGGAGCTGTTTTTT; CDR3 protein: CASSLRGRETGELFF
V gene: TRBV2; J gene: TRBJ2-5; D gene: -; clone size: -; CDR3 DNA: TGTGCCAGCAGGGACAGCCACCAAGAGACCCAGTACTTC; CDR3 protein: CASRDSHQETQYF
V gene: TRBV19; J gene: TRBJ2-5; D gene: -; clone size: -; CDR3 DNA: TGTGCCAGTAGTCGGGTTAGCTGGGAGACCCAGTACTTC; CDR3 protein: CASSRVSWETQYF
V gene: TRBV19; J gene: TRBJ1-2; D gene: -; clone size: -; CDR3 DNA: TGTGCCAGTAGTATCCCAACAGGCCCTGCTTGGGGCTACACCTTC; CDR3 protein: CASSIPTGPAWGYTF
V gene: TRBV11-3; J gene: TRBJ2-2; D gene: -; clone size: -; CDR3 DNA: TGTGCCAGCAGCTCGGACAGAAGGAACACCGGGGAGCTGTTTTTT; CDR3 protein: CASSSDRRNTGELFF
V gene: TRBV5-6; J gene: TRBJ2-7; D gene: TRBD1; clone size: -; CDR3 DNA: TGTGCCAGCAGCCCCCGGGGAGGACAGGGAACTTACGAGCAGTACTTC; CDR3 protein: CASSPRGGQGTYEQYF
V gene: TRBV4-3; J gene: TRBJ2-3; D gene: -; clone size: -; CDR3 DNA: TGCGCCAGCAGCCAAGAGTCGCTTGTAGATACGCAGTATTTT; CDR3 protein: CASSQESLVDTQYF
V gene: TRBV6-5; J gene: TRBJ2-1; D gene: TRBD2; clone size: -; CDR3 DNA: TGTGCCAGCAGTTCTGGCGGGAGGAGTTACAATGAGCAGTTCTTC; CDR3 protein: CASSSGGRSYNEQFF
V gene: TRBV28; J gene: TRBJ1-4; D gene: -; clone size: many; CDR3 DNA: TGTGCCAGCAGTCCAACAGGTGCAACTAATGAAAAACTGTTTTTT; CDR3 protein: CASSPTGATNEKLFF
V gene: TRBV15; J gene: TRBJ2-7; D gene: TRBD1; clone size: -; CDR3 DNA: TGTGCCACCAGCAGAGGTGGGACAGGGACCTACGAGCAGTACTTC; CDR3 protein: CATSRGGTGTYEQYF
V gene: TRBV9; J gene: TRBJ2-5; D gene: -; clone size: -; CDR3 DNA: TGTGCCAGCAGCGTAGCCATGGACAGGGAGGGACAAGAGACCCAGTACTTC; CDR3 protein: CASSVAMDREGQETQYF
V gene: TRBV7-8; J gene: TRBJ2-1; D gene: -; clone size: -; CDR3 DNA: TGTGCCAGCAGCTCACAAGCGGAAGACCAGTTCTTC; CDR3 protein: CASSSQAEDQFF
V gene: TRBV18; J gene: TRBJ2-1; D gene: -; clone size: -; CDR3 DNA: TGTGCCAGCTCACCAGATCGACAGTACAATGAGCAGTTCTTC; CDR3 protein: CASSPDRQYNEQFF
V gene: TRBV2; J gene: TRBJ1-1; D gene: -; clone size: -; CDR3 DNA: TGTGCCAGCAGGCTGGACATAAACACTGAAGCTTTCTTT; CDR3 protein: CASRLDINTEAFF
V gene: TRBV18; J gene: TRBJ1-1; D gene: -; clone size: -; CDR3 DNA: TGTGCCAGCTCACCGGGACGGGGGGCGAACACTGAAGCTTTCTTT; CDR3 protein: CASSPGRGANTEAFF
V gene: TRBV9; J gene: TRBJ2-1; D gene: -; clone size: -; CDR3 DNA: TGTGCCAGCAGCGCAACTACGAGCTTCTCCTACAATGAGCAGTTCTTC; CDR3 protein: CASSATTSFSYNEQFF
V gene: TRBV5-1; J gene: TRBJ2-7; D gene: TRBD1; clone size: -; CDR3 DNA: TGCGCCAGCAGCTTGGGGACAGGGATCTACGAGCAGTACTTC; CDR3 protein: CASSLGTGIYEQYF
V gene: TRBV18; J gene: TRBJ2-2; D gene: -; clone size: -; CDR3 DNA: TGTGCCAGCTCACCGGCGGCGACGAACACCGGGGAGCTGTTTTTT; CDR3 protein: CASSPAATNTGELFF
V gene: TRBV4-1; J gene: TRBJ2-7; D gene: -; clone size: -; CDR3 DNA: TGCGCCAGCAGCCAAGGCCCAGCCCCGCAGCCCTACGAGCAGTACTTC; CDR3 protein: CASSQGPAPQPYEQYF
V gene: TRBV30; J gene: TRBJ2-7; D gene: -; clone size: -; CDR3 DNA: TGTGCCGGGGGATCAGCCTACGAGCAGTACTTC; CDR3 protein: CAGGSAYEQYF